The 9 T cell receptor beta chains below come from one sample, sequenced in a study of cytomegalovirus exposure and HLA in healthy donors. With 60 Vbeta and 13 Jbeta primers, the PCR was carried out. The assay was immunoSEQ multiplex PCR, and TCRdb's table has in-frame clones only and misses some. The sample includes over 250,000 clones, 86% of them seen just once. The specimen sequenced was PBMCs. The receptors were gathered from a middle-aged man in good health and CMV-seropositive.

The rearrangement uses TRBV5-1 and TRBJ2-5, with 10 bases fitting TRBD1. Germline values: CDR1 SGHRS, CDR2 YFSETQ. Trimming removed 3 bases from V and 5 bases from J; junction bases left unmatched: 7. There are 15 residues in the CDR3. The CDR3 sequence: CASSSTGTGVETQYF. The CDR3 DNA is TGCGCCAGCAGCTCGACCGGGACAGGGGTCGAGACCCAGTACTTC.

V gene TRBV27 combines with J gene TRBJ2-7, with TRBD1 matching 7 bases. V shed 11 bases, J shed 1 base, and the junction held 14 bases outside the gene matches. Germline V gene data show CDR1 as MNHEY and CDR2 as SMNVEV (reference sequence). This CDR3 spans 15 amino acids. CDR3 protein: CACEFDREFSYEQYF. CDR3 coding DNA: TGTGCCTGCGAATTTGACAGGGAGTTTTCCTACGAGCAGTACTTC.

The J gene is TRBJ1-1, the V gene TRBV2, with unresolved D. The V end was cut by 8 bases, the J end by 0 bases, with 4 bases between. There are 11 residues in the CDR3. Germline loops: CDR1 SNHLY, CDR2 FYNNEI. In DNA form, the CDR3 reads TGTGCCAGCTCGGTGAACACTGAAGCTTTCTTT. This sequence encodes CASSVNTEAFF.

There are a few counts of this clone. Its ends do not fully match the called genes, so a read error is possible. V gene TRBV7-2 combines with J gene TRBJ2-2, with 10 bases lining up with TRBD2. The CDR3 loop spans 14 amino acids. Germline CDR1 is SGHTA and CDR2 is FQGNSA. CDR3 in DNA: TGTGCCAGCAGCCTAGCGGGAGTAACCGGGGAGCTGTTTTTT. As protein: CASSLAGVTGELFF.

The rearrangement uses TRBV27 and TRBJ2-1; 12 nucleotides agree with TRBD2. CDR3 length equals 15 residues. V shed 6 bases, J shed 6 bases, and the junction held 6 bases outside the gene matches. CDR1 is MNHEY and CDR2 is SMNVEV in the germline V gene (reference sequence). The CDR3 sequence: CASSLTSGSGNEQFF. The CDR3 DNA reads TGTGCCAGCAGCCTGACTAGCGGGAGTGGCAATGAGCAGTTCTTC.

V usage is TRBV5-5 and J usage is TRBJ1-5; the D gene is possibly TRBD1 (5 bases). V was pared by 1 base and J by 4 bases, with 12 bases between. The CDR3 is made up of 15 amino acids. Germline V gives CDR1 SGHKS, CDR2 YYEKEE (reference sequence). The CDR3 region is CASSLQGLANQPQHF. The DNA for the CDR3 is TGTGCCAGCAGCTTGCAGGGTTTGGCAAATCAGCCCCAGCATTTT.

This sequence joins TRBV4-3 and TRBJ2-7; 7 nucleotides line up with TRBD2. Trimming at V came to 0 bases and at J to 7 bases, leaving 15 bases not matched to a gene. This CDR3 region has 17 residues. Germline-derived CDR1 and CDR2 are LGHNA and YSLEER. CDR3 sequence reads: CASSQDLTSEPWGEQYF. CDR3 nucleotide sequence: TGCGCCAGCAGCCAAGATCTTACTAGCGAGCCATGGGGGGAGCAGTACTTC.

This clone appeared a single time. V usage is TRBV7-3 and J usage is TRBJ2-3, with D maybe TRBD1 (5 bases). Germline CDR1 and CDR2: SGHTA and FQGTGA. CDR3 length equals 15 residues. The ends were cut back, 3 bases at V and 0 bases at J, with 10 bases in the middle. The CDR3 sequence: CASSFGHMSTDTQYF. CDR3 DNA sequence: TGTGCCAGCAGCTTCGGACACATGAGCACAGATACGCAGTATTTT.

J is TRBJ2-7 and V is TRBV28; 8 nucleotides line up with TRBD1. Per germline, CDR1 MDHEN and CDR2 SYDVKM. The CDR3 has 13 residues. J gave up 3 bases and V 5 bases, and 3 bases lay outside the gene matches. The CDR3: CASSPTGGYEQYF. The CDR3 coding sequence is TGTGCCAGCAGTCCCACAGGGGGCTACGAGCAGTACTTC.